The TCR beta chain described here comes from a study of control samples from healthy donors and cancer patients. The data were produced by immunoSEQ multiplex PCR, yet TCRdb's version contains in-frame clones alone and is incomplete. The sample lists around 93,000 clones, roughly 88% occurring once. The CDR3 length is 13 residues. The V gene lost 5 bases and the J gene lost 3 bases, with 10 bases spanning the gap. The germline gives CDR1 SGHTA, CDR2 FQGNSA. Sequencing was done on a sample of blood. The genes are TRBV7-2 and TRBJ1-1; D possibly corresponds to TRBD1 (6 bases). The source of this sequence is a man aged 30 to 45 in good health. The CDR3 DNA is TGTGCCAGCAGCCGGGAGGGGGACACTGAAGCTTTCTTT. Its protein is CASSREGDTEAFF.